Listed here are 13 T cell receptor beta chains from one sample, sequenced in a study of T-cell reconstitution after alpha-beta-depleted transplantation in children. Library preparation (for TCRbeta) was performed with unique molecular identifiers. From the PCR reads, TCRdb called clonotypes with MiXCR, one entry per CDR3 protein. The sample carries some 48,000 distinct CDR3 sequences, 5.5% to 7.5% recorded once. The input for sequencing was PBMCs, mostly from graft donor cells, taken 60 days after TCRalphabeta/CD19-depleted stem cell transplant. These receptors were taken from a female patient aged 2-9 years who had a stem cell transplant for aplastic anemia, so the T cells may come from the graft donor.

In this sample, this clonotype turned up many times. The gene calls are TRBV7-2 and TRBJ2-1, with 14 bases fitting TRBD2. The CDR3 sequence is 18 residues long. V was pared by 5 bases and J by 5 bases, with 11 bases of the junction left unmatched. The germline V gene has CDR1 SGHTA and CDR2 FQGNSA. CDR3 sequence: CASSPPGLAGGPNNEQFF. The CDR3 bases are TGTGCCAGCAGCCCCCCAGGACTAGCGGGGGGTCCCAACAATGAGCAGTTCTTC.

There are many counts of this clonotype. This chain connects TRBV5-1 to TRBJ2-3; TRBD2 agrees at 9 bases. J gave up 0 bases and V 2 bases, and 1 base lay outside the gene matches. The length of the CDR3 is 15 residues. Germline V CDR1 and CDR2: SGHRS, YFSETQ. The CDR3 sequence is CASSFSGGSTDTQYF. The CDR3 nucleotides read TGCGCCAGCAGCTTTAGCGGGGGAAGCACAGATACGCAGTATTTT. Filled out from reference TRBV5-1 and TRBJ2-3, the complete variable domain reads KAGVTQTPRYLIKTRGQQVTLSCSPISGHRSVSWYQQTPGQGLQFLFEYFSETQRNKGNFPGRFSGRQFSNSRSEMNVSTLELGDSALYLCASSFSGGSTDTQYFGPGTRLTVL.

This clonotype was seen at least ten times. The chain couples TRBV20-1 to TRBJ2-7; 10 nucleotides agree with TRBD1. Trimming cost V 0 bases and J 5 bases; bases outside gene matches: 7. Germline V gene data show CDR1 as DFQATT and CDR2 as SNEGSKA (reference sequence). This CDR3 contains 15 residues. The CDR3 protein is CSARDSGTGVNEQYF. In nucleotides, the CDR3 is TGCAGTGCTAGAGACTCCGGGACAGGGGTCAACGAGCAGTACTTC.

This clonotype came up many times. The CDR3 bases are TGTGCCAGCAGGCCTAGCGGGAGGAACACCGGGGAGCTGTTTTTT. This encodes CASRPSGRNTGELFF. V usage is TRBV6-1 and J usage is TRBJ2-2; TRBD2 matches 10 bases. Trimming took 6 bases from V and 1 from J; bases not matched to a gene: 2. Looked up from germline, CDR1 is MNHNS and CDR2 is SASEGT. The CDR3 sequence is 15 residues long.

The chain has TRBV18 and TRBJ2-3; 10 nucleotides line up with TRBD2. The CDR3 covers 15 residues. Germline V gives CDR1 KGHSH, CDR2 LQKENI. The junction had 3 bases not matched to a gene; V was cut back by 4 bases and J by 2 bases. The CDR3 region is CASSLAGGPTDTQYF. The CDR3 DNA reads as TGTGCCAGCTCACTAGCGGGGGGACCCACAGATACGCAGTATTTT.

This clonotype showed up many times. V is TRBV4-2 and J is TRBJ2-1, with 15 bases fitting TRBD2. V dropped 3 bases and J dropped 7; count of bases not matched to a gene: 4. The germline CDR1 and CDR2 sequences are LGHNA and YNFKEQ. CDR3 length: 16 amino acids. In DNA form, the CDR3 reads TGTGCCAGCAGCCATACCGGGACTAGCGGGGGGAATGAGCAGTTCTTC. Protein: CASSHTGTSGGNEQFF.

This clonotype was detected ten times or more. The chain combines TRBV20-1 with TRBJ2-7; maybe TRBD1 (5 bases). CDR1 and CDR2 from the germline V gene are DFQATT and SNEGSKA (reference sequence). This CDR3 region has 13 residues. This chain's CDR3 is CSAAGRPGAEQYF. The CDR3 nucleotides are TGCAGCGCGGCTGGCCGTCCTGGGGCCGAGCAGTACTTC.

On this clonotype: One end of the junction fails to match germline, which may point to a read error. The chain has TRBV6-5 and TRBJ2-1; possibly TRBD2 for D (7 bases). The CDR3 is made up of 13 amino acids. The germline V gene encodes CDR1 MNHEY and CDR2 SVGAGI. CDR3 DNA sequence: TGTGCCAGCCGCGGGGGCCTTCGCAATGATCAGTTCTTC. It encodes CASRGGLRNDQFF.

CDR3 bases: TGCAGTGCCCCAATACAGGGGCTTTCTAACTATGGCTACACCTTC. Its translation is CSAPIQGLSNYGYTF. This chain joins TRBV20-1 and TRBJ1-2, with TRBD1 matching 7 bases. The junction had 10 bases not matched to a gene; V was cut back by 6 bases and J by 0 bases. The CDR3 sequence is 15 residues long. In germline, CDR1 is DFQATT, CDR2 SNEGSKA (reference sequence).

This clonotype was detected a few times. V usage is TRBV4-1 and J usage is TRBJ2-5; D ambiguous. The V gene lost 2 bases and the J gene lost 1 base, with 14 bases spanning the gap. The CDR3 has 16 residues. Germline V gives CDR1 MGHRA, CDR2 YSYEKL. The CDR3 region is CASSQFTHMSQETQYF. For the CDR3, the DNA is TGCGCCAGCAGCCAATTTACGCACATGTCCCAAGAGACCCAGTACTTC.

This chain links TRBV6-1 with TRBJ1-1; D perhaps matches TRBD1 (6 bases). CDR1 and CDR2 from the germline V gene are MNHNS and SASEGT. The V end was cut by 6 bases, the J end by 1 base, with 12 bases between. The CDR3 is 14 residues long. CDR3 residues: CASRRRGGNTEAFF. The CDR3 region has the DNA TGTGCCAGCAGACGCAGGGGCGGGAACACTGAAGCTTTCTTT.

This clonotype has ten or more counts. The chain couples TRBV29-1 to TRBJ1-1; 7 bases are a match to TRBD1. Per the germline V gene, CDR1 is SQVTM and CDR2 is ANQGSEA. CDR3 length: 14 residues. Trimming took 7 bases from V and 1 from J; bases not matched to a gene: 9. CDR3 nucleotides: TGCAGCGGGTGTGCGGGACAGACGAACACTGAAGCTTTCTTT. Its translation is CSGCAGQTNTEAFF.

This clonotype was detected many times. The rearrangement joins TRBV5-1 to TRBJ2-7; TRBD1 aligns across 10 bases. V was clipped by 3 bases and J by 7 bases; unmatched bases: 10. Germline loops: CDR1 SGHRS, CDR2 YFSETQ. The CDR3 length is 15 residues. This CDR3 reads CASSSTGQGSREQYF. Written as DNA, the CDR3 is TGCGCCAGCAGCTCGACGGGACAGGGGTCAAGGGAGCAGTACTTC. The complete variable domain, with remaining parts taken from reference TRBV5-1 and TRBJ2-7, reads KAGVTQTPRYLIKTRGQQVTLSCSPISGHRSVSWYQQTPGQGLQFLFEYFSETQRNKGNFPGRFSGRQFSNSRSEMNVSTLELGDSALYLCASSSTGQGSREQYFGPGTRLTVT.